This TCR beta chain was sequenced during a study of control samples from healthy donors and cancer patients. V was pared by 5 bases and J by 7 bases, with 6 bases of the junction left unmatched. CDR3 length: 14 residues. The germline gives CDR1 SGHTA, CDR2 FQGTGA. Clones were sequenced by immunoSEQ multiplex PCR, and TCRdb holds only the in-frame ones, with some missing. The table lists 60,000 to 85,000 clones, roughly 92% of them singletons, with more than 5% in the top ten. Sequencing was performed on blood. The sequence derives from a woman aged 55-70 years in good health. This sequence joins TRBV7-3 and TRBJ2-1, with 9 bases aligning to TRBD1. CDR3 sequence: CASSPGQGRNEQFF. In DNA, the CDR3 is TGTGCCAGCAGCCCGGGACAGGGTAGGAATGAGCAGTTCTTC.